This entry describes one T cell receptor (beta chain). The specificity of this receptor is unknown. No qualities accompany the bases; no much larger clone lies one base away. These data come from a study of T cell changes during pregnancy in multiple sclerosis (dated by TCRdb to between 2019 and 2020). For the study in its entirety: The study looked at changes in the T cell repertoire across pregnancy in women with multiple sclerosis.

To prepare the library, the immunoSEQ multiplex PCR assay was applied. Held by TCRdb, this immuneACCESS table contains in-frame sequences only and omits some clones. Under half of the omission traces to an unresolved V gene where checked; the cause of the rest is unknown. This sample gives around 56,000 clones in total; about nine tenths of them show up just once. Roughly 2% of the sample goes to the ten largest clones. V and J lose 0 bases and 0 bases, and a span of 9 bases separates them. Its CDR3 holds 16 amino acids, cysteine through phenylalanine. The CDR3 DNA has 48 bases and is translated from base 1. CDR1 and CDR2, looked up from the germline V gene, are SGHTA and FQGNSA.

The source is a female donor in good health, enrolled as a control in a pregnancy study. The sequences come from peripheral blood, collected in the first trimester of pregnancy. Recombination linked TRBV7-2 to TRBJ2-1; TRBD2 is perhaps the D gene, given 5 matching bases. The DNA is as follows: TGTGCCAGCAGCTTAGCGCCTGGGAGCTCCTACAATGAGCAGTTCTTC. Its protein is CASSLAPGSSYNEQFF.